Listed below are T cell receptor beta chains from one sample, sequenced in a study of blood T cells in healthy people across ages. One entry per CDR3 protein, called by TCRdb with MiXCR from the 5' RACE reads. Here the sample spans 1.5 million to 2 million distinct CDR3 sequences, just under 50% being singletons. Material for sequencing was blood. The receptors were sampled from a woman in her thirties or forties in good health. CDR3s include the opening cysteine and the closing phenylalanine or tryptophan. The order of the fields is J gene, clone size, D gene, V gene, CDR3 protein, CDR3 DNA. The D gene is left open where the match is weak. Size is omitted from some rows. Given values are once, few, many or a class for expanded clones.

TRBJ1-5,NA,TRBD1,TRBV20-1,CSARPGQVVGPQHF,TGCAGTGCTAGACCCGGACAGGTAGTTGGTCCCCAGCATTTT
TRBJ2-3,NA,NA,TRBV7-3,CASSSTGDGLGDTQYF,TGTGCCAGCAGCTCGACGGGGGATGGGTTGGGAGATACGCAGTATTTT
TRBJ2-1,NA,TRBD1,TRBV11-3,CTSSSGQGLEQFF,TGTACCAGCAGCTCAGGACAGGGCCTTGAGCAGTTCTTC
TRBJ2-7,few,NA,TRBV29-1,CSVAPGVGEQYF,TGCAGCGTTGCCCCAGGGGTGGGTGAGCAGTACTTC
TRBJ2-7,once,NA,TRBV6-6,CAGTQTVQKSYEQYF,TGTGCCGGCACCCAGACAGTACAGAAGAGCTACGAGCAGTACTTC
TRBJ2-1,NA,NA,TRBV24-1,CATSDLGGSAYNEQFF,TGTGCCACCAGTGATTTGGGTGGGTCCGCCTACAATGAGCAGTTCTTC
TRBJ2-5,few,TRBD1,TRBV4-3,CASSRVQGLGEQYF,TGCGCCAGCAGCCGAGTACAGGGGTTGGGGGAGCAGTACTTC
TRBJ1-2,NA,NA,TRBV6-1,CASSEPGSGYTF,TGTGCCAGCAGTGAACCAGGTAGTGGCTACACCTTC
TRBJ1-4,NA,TRBD1,TRBV18,CASSPLTGGNEKLFF,TGTGCCAGCTCACCTTTGACAGGGGGAAATGAAAAACTGTTTTTT
TRBJ2-6,NA,NA,TRBV6-5,CASGYGSSGANVLTF,TGTGCCAGCGGGTACGGGAGCTCTGGGGCCAACGTCCTGACTTTC
TRBJ1-4,NA,NA,TRBV20-1,CSARDGHNEKLFF,TGCAGTGCTAGAGATGGGCATAATGAAAAACTGTTTTTT
TRBJ2-5,NA,NA,TRBV20-1,CSALPGETQYF,TGCAGTGCTTTACCAGGGGAGACCCAGTACTTC
TRBJ2-1,NA,NA,TRBV4-3,CASSQDEGGEQFF,TGCGCCAGCAGCCAAGATGAGGGTGGTGAGCAGTTCTTC
TRBJ2-5,few,TRBD2,TRBV13,CASSFRGGQQETQYF,TGTGCCAGCAGCTTTCGGGGGGGCCAACAAGAGACCCAGTACTTC
TRBJ2-1,NA,TRBD2,TRBV7-9,CASSLGGTMTEQFF,TGTGCCAGCAGCTTAGGAGGGACTATGACTGAGCAGTTCTTC
TRBJ2-3,NA,TRBD2,TRBV5-1,CASSTGLAGALSTDTQYF,TGCGCCAGCAGCACCGGACTAGCGGGGGCCCTAAGCACAGATACGCAGTATTTT
TRBJ1-2,NA,NA,TRBV20-1,CSARDNDYGYTF,TGCAGTGCTAGGGACAACGACTATGGCTACACCTTC
TRBJ1-5,once,TRBD1,TRBV12-3/TRBV12-4,CASSFTGTGINSNQPQHF,TGTGCCAGCAGTTTTACCGGGACAGGGATTAATAGCAATCAGCCCCAGCATTTT
TRBJ2-3,once,TRBD2,TRBV6-5,CATKESGGQHTDTQYF,TGTGCCACCAAAGAGAGCGGGGGTCAACACACAGATACGCAGTATTTT
TRBJ1-1,NA,NA,TRBV29-1,CSALQVGFEAFF,TGCAGCGCACTACAAGTCGGGTTTGAAGCTTTCTTT
TRBJ2-1,NA,TRBD2,TRBV3-1,CASSQDAGGAGNEQFF,TGTGCCAGCAGCCAAGATGCCGGGGGGGCCGGGAATGAGCAGTTCTTC
TRBJ2-1,NA,TRBD2,TRBV7-8,CASSLPLAGTNEQFF,TGTGCCAGCAGCTTACCCCTAGCGGGAACCAATGAGCAGTTCTTC
TRBJ1-2,few,NA,TRBV7-9,CASSLGMDSGRYGYTF,TGTGCCAGCAGCTTAGGAATGGACAGCGGGCGCTATGGCTACACCTTC
TRBJ2-1,few,NA,TRBV14,CASSHTPGPSWNEQFF,TGTGCCAGCAGCCATACCCCGGGACCGTCCTGGAATGAGCAGTTCTTC
TRBJ1-2,NA,TRBD1,TRBV20-1,CSARRQGAALSGYTF,TGCAGTGCACGCCGACAGGGGGCGGCTTTGTCTGGCTACACCTTC
TRBJ1-2,NA,NA,TRBV29-1,CSVEDPSRLYGYTF,TGCAGCGTTGAAGATCCCAGCAGGCTCTATGGCTACACCTTC
TRBJ1-1,NA,NA,TRBV7-9,CASSPHLMNTEAFF,TGTGCCAGCAGCCCTCATCTTATGAACACTGAAGCTTTCTTT
TRBJ2-5,NA,TRBD1,TRBV20-1,CSAIGQGLGIRQETQYF,TGCAGTGCTATCGGACAGGGTCTGGGAATTCGCCAAGAGACCCAGTACTTC
TRBJ1-5,NA,NA,TRBV5-5,CASSLAQGSRQPQHF,TGTGCCAGCAGCCTAGCACAGGGTAGTCGGCAGCCCCAGCATTTT
TRBJ2-4,NA,TRBD1,TRBV7-9,CASSRTQGKNIQYF,TGTGCCAGCAGCCGAACACAGGGGAAAAACATTCAGTACTTC
TRBJ1-1,few,TRBD1,TRBV5-6,CASSSLGTGGLRAEAFF,TGTGCCAGCAGCTCTCTCGGGACAGGGGGTCTTAGGGCTGAAGCTTTCTTT
TRBJ2-5,NA,TRBD2,TRBV20-1,CSARRGGEDNEQYF,TGCAGTGCTCGGCGGGGGGGAGAGGACAATGAGCAGTACTTC
TRBJ1-4,NA,NA,TRBV7-9,CASSLNRFEKLFF,TGTGCCAGCAGCTTAAACAGGTTTGAAAAACTGTTTTTT
TRBJ1-5,NA,NA,TRBV6-1,CASSDGISKQPQHF,TGTGCCAGCAGTGACGGTATTTCAAAGCAGCCCCAGCATTTT
TRBJ1-5,NA,NA,TRBV20-1,CSARDHEGQPQHF,TGCAGTGCTAGAGATCACGAAGGTCAGCCCCAGCATTTT
TRBJ2-5,NA,TRBD2,TRBV18,CASSPPRGTSGEQETQYF,TGTGCCAGCTCACCACCGAGAGGGACTAGCGGGGAACAAGAGACCCAGTACTTC
TRBJ2-1,once,TRBD1,TRBV6-5,CASSYSLAGDRVGNEQFF,TGTGCCAGCAGTTACTCTCTCGCCGGGGACAGGGTTGGCAATGAGCAGTTCTTC
TRBJ2-5,NA,NA,TRBV20-1,CSARDPWGSQETQYF,TGCAGTGCTAGAGATCCTTGGGGGTCCCAAGAGACCCAGTACTTC
TRBJ1-2,once,NA,TRBV24-1,CATSDPNRTGYTF,TGTGCCACCAGTGATCCAAACAGGACTGGCTACACCTTC
TRBJ2-5,NA,NA,TRBV10-3,CAISSAGTETQYF,TGTGCCATCAGCTCGGCAGGGACGGAGACCCAGTACTTC
TRBJ2-1,NA,TRBD1,TRBV14,CASSIKGTGKANEQFF,TGTGCCAGCAGCATAAAAGGGACAGGGAAGGCCAATGAGCAGTTCTTC
TRBJ2-7,NA,NA,TRBV7-8,CANSLGLEGAFMEQYF,TGTGCCAACAGCTTGGGCTTGGAGGGGGCCTTTATGGAGCAGTACTTC
TRBJ1-1,NA,NA,TRBV6-2/TRBV6-3,CASSSGYLTEAFF,TGTGCCAGCAGTTCAGGGTATTTAACTGAAGCTTTCTTT
TRBJ2-5,NA,NA,TRBV20-1,CSARVSQAGQETQYF,TGCAGTGCTAGAGTCAGTCAGGCGGGCCAAGAGACCCAGTACTTC
TRBJ1-2,NA,TRBD1,TRBV5-1,CASSAGQGAYYDGYTF,TGCGCCAGCAGCGCGGGACAGGGGGCGTATTACGATGGCTACACCTTC
TRBJ2-3,NA,TRBD2,TRBV9,CASSPAGGNTDTQYF,TGTGCCAGCAGCCCAGCGGGGGGAAACACAGATACGCAGTATTTT
TRBJ2-5,NA,TRBD2,TRBV9,CASSVGVSGGAQETQYF,TGTGCCAGCAGCGTAGGGGTTAGCGGGGGGGCCCAAGAGACCCAGTACTTC
TRBJ1-2,few,TRBD1,TRBV28,CASSSRGLANYGYTF,TGTGCCAGCAGTTCCAGGGGGCTAGCTAACTATGGCTACACCTTC
TRBJ2-7,few,TRBD2,TRBV4-1,CASSQDGEGSTSSYEQYF,TGCGCCAGCAGCCAAGATGGGGAGGGTTCTACTAGCTCCTACGAGCAGTACTTC
TRBJ2-5,NA,NA,TRBV4-3,CASSQMEADQETQYF,TGCGCCAGCAGCCAGATGGAAGCGGATCAAGAGACCCAGTACTTC